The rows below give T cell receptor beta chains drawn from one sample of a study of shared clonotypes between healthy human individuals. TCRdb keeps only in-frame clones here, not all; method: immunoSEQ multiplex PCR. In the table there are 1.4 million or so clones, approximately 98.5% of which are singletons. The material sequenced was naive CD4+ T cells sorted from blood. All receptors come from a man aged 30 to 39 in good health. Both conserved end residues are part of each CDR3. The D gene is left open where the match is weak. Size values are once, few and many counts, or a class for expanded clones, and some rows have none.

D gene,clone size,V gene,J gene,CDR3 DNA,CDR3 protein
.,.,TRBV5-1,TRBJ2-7,TGCGCCAGCAGCACCCGGGGCCCCTACGAGCAGTACTTC,CASSTRGPYEQYF
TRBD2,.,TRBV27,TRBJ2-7,TGTGCCAGCAGTTTGGGACTAGCGGGAGGGCCGGGCGAGCAGTACTTC,CASSLGLAGGPGEQYF
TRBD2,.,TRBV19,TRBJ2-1,TGTGCCAGTAGTACTTCCGGGACTAAAAATGAGCAGTTCTTC,CASSTSGTKNEQFF
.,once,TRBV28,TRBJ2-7,TGTGCCAGCACCTCCTCCGGGACTCCGAATTCCTACGAGCAGTACTTC,CASTSSGTPNSYEQYF
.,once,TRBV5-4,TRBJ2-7,TGTGCCAGCAGAGAAAGGGACAAACACTACGAGCAGTACTTC,CASRERDKHYEQYF
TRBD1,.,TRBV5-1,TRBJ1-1,TGCGCCAGCAGCTTGAGACAGGGGCTGGAAGGAGCTTTCTTT,CASSLRQGLEGAFF
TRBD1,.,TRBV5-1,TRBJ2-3,TGCGCCAGCAGCTTCAGACAGGGATCCACAGATACGCAGTATTTT,CASSFRQGSTDTQYF
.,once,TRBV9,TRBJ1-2,TGTGCCAGCAGCGTAGTGGAGGGTGGCGGCTACACCTTC,CASSVVEGGGYTF
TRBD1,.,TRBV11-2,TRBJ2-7,TGTGCCAGCTTAGTCGGGACAGGTGCCTACGAGCAGTACTTC,CASLVGTGAYEQYF
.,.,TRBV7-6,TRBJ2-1,TGTGCCAGCAGCTCAACAAGCAATGAGCAGTTCTTC,CASSSTSNEQFF
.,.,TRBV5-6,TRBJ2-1,TGTGCCAGCAGCCTGTATCGCGGGTCCTACAATGAGCAGTTCTTC,CASSLYRGSYNEQFF
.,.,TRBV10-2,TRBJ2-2,TGCGCCAGCAGGGATTTCCCTAACACCGGGGAGCTGTTTTTT,CASRDFPNTGELFF
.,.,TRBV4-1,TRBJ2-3,TGCGCCAGCAGCCCGGGACATCCTAGCACAGATACGCAGTATTTT,CASSPGHPSTDTQYF
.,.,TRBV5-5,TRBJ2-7,TGTGCCAGCAGCTTAAGCGGCTTCCCTAGCTCCTACGAGCAGTACTTC,CASSLSGFPSSYEQYF
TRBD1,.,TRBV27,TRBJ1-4,TGTGCCAGCAGAGCGGGCAAGGGGGCAAGTGAAAAACTGTTTTTT,CASRAGKGASEKLFF
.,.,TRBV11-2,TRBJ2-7,TGTGCCAGCAGCTCGACGATGACCGGCGAGCAGTACTTC,CASSSTMTGEQYF
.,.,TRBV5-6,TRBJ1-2,TGTGCCAGCAGCTTGGCAGGGTCGATTTATGGCTACACCTTC,CASSLAGSIYGYTF
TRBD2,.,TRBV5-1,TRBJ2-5,TGCGCCAGCAGCTTGGTGAGGGAGGGTGAGACCCAGTACTTC,CASSLVREGETQYF
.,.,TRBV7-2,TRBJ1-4,TGTGCCAGCAGCTTACCAGGGAGGGGCGAAAAACTGTTTTTT,CASSLPGRGEKLFF
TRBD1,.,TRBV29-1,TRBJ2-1,TGCAGCGTTCGCAGGGGGCCAGATGAGCAGTTCTTC,CSVRRGPDEQFF
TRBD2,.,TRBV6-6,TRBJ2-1,TGTGCCAGCAGTTTGATCGGGACTAGCGGGAGTAATGAGCAGTTCTTC,CASSLIGTSGSNEQFF
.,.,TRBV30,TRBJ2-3,TGTGCCTGGAGTCACGGACAGAGAAGCACAGATACGCAGTATTTT,CAWSHGQRSTDTQYF
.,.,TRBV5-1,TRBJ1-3,TGCGCCAGCAGCTTGGTAATGGCAGACTCTGGAAACACCATATATTTT,CASSLVMADSGNTIYF
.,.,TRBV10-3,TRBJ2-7,TGTGCCATCAGTGAGTCCTCCTACGAGCAGTACTTC,CAISESSYEQYF
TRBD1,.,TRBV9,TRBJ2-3,TGTGCCAGCACGAAATCTATTGGCAGGGGGCTTTCAGATACGCAGTATTTT,CASTKSIGRGLSDTQYF
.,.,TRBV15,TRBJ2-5,TGTGCCACCAGCAGAGTTTCAGGGTTTTCGCAAGAGACCCAGTACTTC,CATSRVSGFSQETQYF
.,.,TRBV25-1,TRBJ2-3,TGTGCCAGCAGTGAAGGAGTTCGGAGCACAGATACGCAGTATTTT,CASSEGVRSTDTQYF
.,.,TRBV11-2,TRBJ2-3,TGTGCCAGCAGCCCCAGAGGGGGAGGAGATACGCAGTATTTT,CASSPRGGGDTQYF
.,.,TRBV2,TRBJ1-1,TGTGCCAGCAGTGGAGAGGGAGGGGTCGAAGCTTTCTTT,CASSGEGGVEAFF